This passage covers 24 T cell receptor beta chains from one sample sequenced in a study of blood T cell repertoires in COVID-19. Generated by immunoSEQ multiplex PCR, the TCRdb table keeps only in-frame clones and is missing some. The profile shows around 81,000 clones, roughly 83% of them singletons. The sequencing input was peripheral blood. These receptors originate from a man older than 75 with acute or convalescent COVID-19.

The V gene is TRBV18, the J gene TRBJ2-2; 7 positions agree with TRBD1. The CDR3 consists of 13 residues. V lost 5 bases, J lost 6 bases, and 3 bases stayed unmatched. Germline CDR1 reads KGHSH; CDR2 reads LQKENI. CDR3 in amino acids: CASSSTGAGELFF. CDR3 in DNA: TGTGCCAGCTCATCTACAGGGGCCGGGGAGCTGTTTTTT.

J is TRBJ2-6 and V is TRBV24-1, with 8 bases lining up with TRBD1. The CDR3 length is 19 residues. Germline CDR1 reads KGHDR; CDR2 reads SFDVKD. The J segment lost 0 bases and the V segment lost 4 bases, leaving 10 bases of the junction unmatched. This CDR3 reads CATSEAGRGLTSGANVLTF. The CDR3 DNA reads TGTGCCACCAGTGAAGCCGGCAGGGGGCTTACCTCTGGGGCCAACGTCCTGACTTTC.

This chain uses TRBV18 with TRBJ1-1; possible D gene TRBD1, 5 bases. Per the germline V gene, CDR1 is KGHSH and CDR2 is LQKENI. The CDR3 covers 13 residues. V gave up 2 bases and J gave up 5 bases, with 9 bases separating them. CDR3: CASSPVGVTEAFF. The CDR3 coding sequence is TGTGCCAGCTCACCAGTAGGGGTGACTGAAGCTTTCTTT.

In its sample, this clone was seen a few times. CDR3 DNA: TGTGCCTTGGACAGGGGGGCGCCTGAAGCTTTCTTT. Protein product: CALDRGAPEAFF. This chain uses TRBV30 with TRBJ1-1; 10 bases are shared with TRBD1. Germline V CDR1 and CDR2: GTSNPN, SVGIG (reference sequence). This CDR3 comprises 12 residues. V gave up 7 bases and J gave up 6 bases; unmatched junction bases: 5.

This chain links TRBV4-2 with TRBJ2-7, with 7 bases aligning to TRBD2. Germline V gene data show CDR1 as LGHNA and CDR2 as YNFKEQ. The V and J ends lost 1 base and 3 bases, in that order; junction bases with no gene match: 6. The CDR3 runs to 15 residues. Here the CDR3 reads CASSQGEASGYEQYF. In DNA, the CDR3 is TGTGCCAGCAGCCAAGGGGAGGCTAGCGGCTACGAGCAGTACTTC.

V and J are TRBV12-5 and TRBJ2-3; 7 positions agree with TRBD1. Germline assignment: CDR1 LGHNT and CDR2 FRNRAP. V lost 3 bases and J lost 0; bases outside the gene matches: 9. The CDR3 is 17 residues long. CDR3 DNA sequence: TGTGCTAGTGGTTTCTCCCCAGGGGGTTCTAGCACAGATACGCAGTATTTT. Translation gives CASGFSPGGSSTDTQYF.

The gene calls are TRBV6-2 or TRBV6-3 and TRBJ1-1, with D possibly being TRBD1 (6 bases). CDR3 length: 14 residues. V was cut by 5 bases and J by 0 bases, with 10 bases left in between. Germline V gives CDR1 MNHEY, CDR2 SVGEGT. CDR3 sequence (DNA): TGTGCCAGCAGTCGGACAGATATGAACACTGAAGCTTTCTTT. Protein: CASSRTDMNTEAFF.

The gene calls are TRBV30 and TRBJ2-7; 8 bases are shared with TRBD2. With V trimmed by 1 base and J by 4 bases, 6 bases remained unmatched. Germline assignment: CDR1 GTSNPN and CDR2 SVGIG (reference sequence). The CDR3 is 14 residues long. CDR3 DNA sequence: TGTGCCTGGAGTGCACTCGGGGGGGAGTACGAGCAGTACTTC. Its translation: CAWSALGGEYEQYF.

The chain uses TRBV11-2 and TRBJ1-1, with D unresolved. The V end was cut by 5 bases, the J end by 1 base, with 14 bases between. This CDR3 is 15 amino acids long. CDR1 SGHAT and CDR2 FQNNGV come from the germline V gene. Here the CDR3 reads CASSTSVRENTEAFF. The CDR3 DNA is TGTGCCAGCAGCACTTCCGTCCGGGAGAACACTGAAGCTTTCTTT. Full variable domain (remainder filled in from reference TRBV11-2 and TRBJ1-1): EAGVAQSPRYKIIEKRQSVAFWCNPISGHATLYWYQQILGQGPKLLIQFQNNGVVDDSQLPKDRFSAERLKGVDSTLKIQPAKLEDSAVYLCASSTSVRENTEAFFGQGTRLTVV.

The chain links TRBV24-1 to TRBJ2-1; D is possibly TRBD1 (6 bases). The CDR3 extends over 12 amino acids. Trimming stripped 7 bases from V and 4 bases from J, with 7 bases between. Germline V lookup: CDR1 KGHDR, CDR2 SFDVKD. The CDR3 sequence: CATSTGYNEQFF. As DNA, the CDR3 is TGTGCCACCAGCACAGGGTACAATGAGCAGTTCTTC.

The V call is TRBV3-1 (or the pseudogene TRBV3-2), the J call TRBJ2-2; TRBD1 aligns across 8 bases. The V gene end was trimmed by 1 base and the J gene end by 6 bases; junction bases not matched to a gene: 7. The CDR3 covers 16 residues. The germline V gene has CDR1 LGHDT and CDR2 YNNKEL (reference sequence). Here the CDR3 DNA reads TGTGCCAGCAGCCAAGCATGGACAGGGAGTCCCGGGGAGCTGTTTTTT. This sequence encodes CASSQAWTGSPGELFF.

The chain uses TRBV5-1 and TRBJ1-2; D gene ambiguous. CDR3 length: 13 amino acids. The V end lost 0 bases, the J end lost 6 bases, and 9 bases lay between the germline ends. Germline loops: CDR1 SGHRS, CDR2 YFSETQ. DNA of the CDR3: TGCGCCAGCAGCTTGGCTCCCGGGAATGGCTACACCTTC. This encodes CASSLAPGNGYTF.

The V call is TRBV7-3, the J call TRBJ1-2; the match to TRBD1 covers 9 bases. Germline CDR1 and CDR2: SGHTA and FQGTGA. Germline trimming cut 4 bases from V and 8 bases from J; bases unmatched to any gene: 11. The CDR3 runs to 15 residues. The CDR3 DNA reads TGTGCCAGCAGCTCACCCGCGACAGGGGGAAGCGGCTACACCTTC. Translation: CASSSPATGGSGYTF.

V usage is TRBV23-1 and J usage is TRBJ1-2, with D tentatively TRBD1 (5 bases). TRBV23-1 is given ORF status, its function remaining uncertain. Trimming cost V 0 bases and J 1 base, with 24 bases left between them. This CDR3 has 20 amino acids. Written as DNA, the CDR3 is TGCGCCAGCAGTCAATCGGGTCCAGGGCTACAACCAGGCAATAACTATGGCTACACCTTC. Its translation: CASSQSGPGLQPGNNYGYTF.

This clone is a singleton in its sample. V usage is TRBV15 and J usage is TRBJ1-6, with D perhaps TRBD1 (5 bases). The ends were cut back, 8 bases at V and 10 bases at J, with 18 bases in the middle. Germline loops: CDR1 LNHNV, CDR2 YYDKDF (reference sequence). This CDR3 contains 14 residues. The CDR3 DNA follows: TGTGCCACCTCTCCCAGGGAAGAAGGGTCACCCCTCCACTTT. Amino acid sequence: CATSPREEGSPLHF.

The chain employs TRBV28 and TRBJ2-7; 10 positions agree with TRBD1. The CDR3 sequence is 14 residues long. Germline V lookup: CDR1 MDHEN, CDR2 SYDVKM. With V trimmed by 5 bases and J by 5 bases, 6 bases remained unmatched. CDR3 coding DNA: TGTGCCAGCAGTCCCCCGGGACAGGGGAACGAGCAGTACTTC. Its protein product is CASSPPGQGNEQYF.

V and J are TRBV4-2 and TRBJ1-1, with D possibly matching TRBD1 (5 bases). The CDR3 runs to 15 residues. Germline values: CDR1 LGHNA, CDR2 YNFKEQ. V was clipped by 0 bases and J by 1 base, with 9 bases between them. The CDR3 loop reads CASSQDRGTNTEAFF. The DNA of the CDR3 is TGTGCCAGCAGCCAAGATCGGGGGACGAACACTGAAGCTTTCTTT.

The genes are TRBV28 and TRBJ1-6; D ambiguous. The V gene lost 6 bases and the J gene lost 8 bases, with 17 bases spanning the gap. CDR1 is MDHEN, CDR2 SYDVKM, per germline. The CDR3 covers 15 residues. CDR3 sequence: CASSGGIRGDSPLHF. The CDR3 DNA is TGTGCCAGCAGCGGCGGGATCAGAGGCGATTCACCCCTCCACTTT.

CDR3: CASSRGGTGYYGYTF. The CDR3 coding sequence is TGTGCCAGCAGCAGGGGGGGGACAGGGTACTATGGCTACACCTTC. The chain employs TRBV6-5 and TRBJ1-2; 9 nucleotides match TRBD1. Germline lookup yields CDR1 MNHEY and CDR2 SVGAGI. Trimming removed 6 bases from V and 3 bases from J; junction bases left unmatched: 8. The CDR3 consists of 15 residues.

This chain uses TRBV5-4 with TRBJ2-1, with 12 positions matching TRBD2. CDR3 length: 16 amino acids. CDR1 is SGHNT, CDR2 YYREEE, per germline (reference sequence). The junction had 7 bases not matched to a gene; V was cut back by 4 bases and J by 5 bases. The CDR3 loop reads CASSILAGGPNNEQFF. The DNA for the CDR3 is TGTGCCAGCAGCATTCTAGCGGGAGGGCCTAACAATGAGCAGTTCTTC.

Written as DNA, the CDR3 is TGTGCCAGCAGCCATGGAGAGGACACTGAAGCTTTCTTT. Translated, it gives CASSHGEDTEAFF. This chain links TRBV14 with TRBJ1-1; D gene unclear. From germline, CDR1 is SGHDN and CDR2 FVKESK. CDR3 size: 13 residues. Trimming removed 3 bases at V and 3 bases at J, with 8 bases between.

The chain recombines TRBV28 with TRBJ2-3, with 15 bases identical to TRBD2. Per the germline V gene, CDR1 is MDHEN and CDR2 is SYDVKM. This CDR3 is built from 16 residues. The V and J ends lost 4 bases and 5 bases, in that order; junction bases with no gene match: 4. DNA of the CDR3: TGTGCCAGCAGTTCGGGACTAGCGGGAGGTATAGATACGCAGTATTTT. It translates to CASSSGLAGGIDTQYF.

The J gene is TRBJ1-1, the V gene TRBV11-2; D is unclear. Germline V gives CDR1 SGHAT, CDR2 FQNNGV. This CDR3 has 14 residues. Between the trimmed V and J ends, which lost 0 bases and 8 bases, there was a span of 13 bases. CDR3 protein: CASSLDVLRSEAFF. DNA for the CDR3: TGTGCCAGCAGCTTAGACGTTTTGAGGTCAGAAGCTTTCTTT.

The chain joins TRBV19 to TRBJ1-4; TRBD1 matches 9 bases. Germline V gives CDR1 LNHDA, CDR2 SQIVND (reference sequence). J lost 8 bases, V lost 5 bases, and 9 bases had no gene match. CDR3 size: 15 residues. This chain's CDR3 is CASSGSGTGPEKLFF. The CDR3 DNA reads TGTGCCAGTAGTGGATCCGGGACAGGGCCCGAAAAACTGTTTTTT.